This passage covers 18 T cell receptor beta chains from one sample sequenced in a study of T cell responses to AZD1222 COVID-19 vaccine. Data came from immunoSEQ multiplex PCR; TCRdb stores just in-frame clones and leaves some out. The repertoire includes about 120,000 clones, roughly 91% of them detected once, and less than 1.3% sits in the top ten. Material: peripheral blood, obtained 28 days after the second AZD1222 dose. The origin of the receptors is an adult who received the AZD1222 COVID-19 vaccine.

This clone was recorded once. This rearrangement joins TRBV27 to TRBJ2-2; D might be TRBD1 (7 bases). The V gene's germline CDR1 is MNHEY and CDR2 SMNVEV (reference sequence). Trimming cost V 8 bases and J 5 bases, with 21 bases left between them. This CDR3 has 16 residues. CDR3 residues: CASGLRGRRGTGELFF. DNA of the CDR3: TGTGCCAGCGGACTAAGGGGGCGCCGCGGAACCGGGGAGCTGTTTTTT.

The V call is TRBV21-1, the J call TRBJ1-6; the table's D call TRBD1 went unverified against the DNA. TRBV21-1 is labeled a pseudogene. CDR3 length: 18 amino acids. The DNA for the CDR3 is TGTGCCAGCAGCAAAGCCGATACAGGGGAAGGAGGAAATTCACCCCTCCACTTT. It yields the protein CASSKADTGEGGNSPLHF.

The chain combines TRBV18 with TRBJ2-7, with TRBD1 as a possible D gene (5 bases). The germline gives CDR1 KGHSH, CDR2 LQKENI. CDR3 length: 15 amino acids. V was clipped by 4 bases and J by 2 bases, with 15 bases between them. The CDR3 DNA sequence: TGTGCCAGCTCACTAAGTCGTGAGACAGCCTACGAGCAGTACTTC. Protein product: CASSLSRETAYEQYF.

The chain uses TRBV19 and TRBJ1-1; 7 positions match TRBD1. The CDR3 is made up of 14 amino acids. V was clipped by 4 bases and J by 3 bases; unmatched bases: 5. Germline V CDR1 and CDR2: LNHDA, SQIVND (reference sequence). CDR3 sequence: CASSTTGFDTEAFF. The CDR3 DNA is TGTGCCAGTAGTACGACAGGGTTTGACACTGAAGCTTTCTTT.

The chain has TRBV10-2 and TRBJ1-3; a possible D gene is TRBD1 (6 bases). Germline V CDR1 and CDR2: WSHSY, SAAADI. V dropped 3 bases and J dropped 0 bases, with 12 bases sitting between them. The CDR3 length is 16 residues. This CDR3 reads CASSDPGGGSGNTIYF. CDR3 DNA sequence: TGCGCCAGCAGTGACCCTGGAGGGGGCTCTGGAAACACCATATATTTT.

This chain joins TRBV12-3 or TRBV12-4 and TRBJ1-1; D call uncertain. This CDR3 contains 13 residues. Deletions cut 7 bases from V and 5 bases from J, with 14 bases between. CDR3 DNA sequence: TGTGCCAGCACCCTGGGAGGGCGGACTGAAGCTTTCTTT. This gives the protein CASTLGGRTEAFF.

The chain recombines TRBV14 with TRBJ1-2; D gene ambiguous. CDR3 length equals 16 residues. V lost 4 bases, J lost 0 bases, and 15 bases lay in between. Germline assignment: CDR1 SGHDN and CDR2 FVKESK. CDR3 region: CASSRQAGIANYGYTF. In DNA, the CDR3 is TGTGCCAGCAGCCGCCAAGCTGGGATAGCTAACTATGGCTACACCTTC.

The rearrangement joins TRBV6-4 to TRBJ1-3, with 9 bases fitting TRBD1. Trimming cost V 7 bases and J 0 bases; bases outside gene matches: 16. CDR3 length: 19 amino acids. Germline V gives CDR1 MRHNA, CDR2 SNTAGT. CDR3 coding DNA: TGTGCCAGCACCTCCTACCGGGACAGGGCCCATGCCTCTGGAAACACCATATATTTT. Encoded protein: CASTSYRDRAHASGNTIYF.

The chain couples TRBV4-2 to TRBJ2-7; 10 nucleotides align to TRBD1. The V segment lost 4 bases and the J segment 2 bases; nucleotides outside the gene matches: 5. The CDR3 covers 15 residues. Germline V CDR1 and CDR2: LGHNA, YNFKEQ. This CDR3 reads CASSPTGTGAYEQYF. In DNA, the CDR3 is TGTGCCAGCAGCCCCACCGGGACAGGGGCCTACGAGCAGTACTTC.

The CDR3 region has the DNA TGTGCCAGCAGTTCGAACATGAACACCGGGGAGCTGTTTTTT. Residues: CASSSNMNTGELFF. The chain couples TRBV27 to TRBJ2-2, with D unresolved. The CDR3 is made up of 14 amino acids. With 4 bases removed from V and 1 base from J, the gap between germline ends came to 7 bases. The V gene's germline CDR1 is MNHEY and CDR2 SMNVEV (reference sequence).

A note on this clone: This sample also contains other DNA sequences that code for the same CDR3. The V gene is TRBV5-1, the J gene TRBJ1-2; D unclear. V was clipped by 0 bases and J by 7 bases, with 13 bases between them. Germline V CDR1 and CDR2: SGHRS, YFSETQ. The CDR3 is 14 amino acids. CDR3 protein: CASSLGGPGPGYTF. The CDR3 DNA sequence: TGCGCCAGCAGCTTGGGTGGGCCAGGTCCTGGCTACACCTTC.

The CDR3 coding sequence is TGTGCCACCAGCAGAGATAGAGGGGTGGGCGTTTGGTCCTACGAGCAGTACTTC. Protein: CATSRDRGVGVWSYEQYF. This rearrangement joins TRBV15 to TRBJ2-7; the D call may be TRBD1 or TRBD2 (5 bases each). V gave up 0 bases and J gave up 1 base, with 19 bases separating them. The CDR3 runs to 18 residues. Per the germline V gene, CDR1 is LNHNV and CDR2 is YYDKDF (reference sequence).

The J gene is TRBJ2-5, the V gene TRBV5-1; 10 nucleotides match TRBD2. V lost 3 bases and J lost 4; bases outside the gene matches: 9. The CDR3 has 16 amino acids. CDR1 is SGHRS, CDR2 YFSETQ, per germline. CDR3 protein: CASSYLLAGVGETQYF. The CDR3 coding sequence is TGCGCCAGCAGCTACCTTCTAGCGGGAGTGGGAGAGACCCAGTACTTC.

The chain has TRBV28 and TRBJ1-3; D is perhaps TRBD1 (6 bases). Trimming took off 3 bases at V and 4 bases at J, with 16 bases between the two ends. This CDR3 comprises 16 residues. Germline V gene sequence: CDR1 MDHEN, CDR2 SYDVKM. CDR3 sequence (DNA): TGTGCCAGCAGTTTGGTTTCGGCAGGGGACGGAAACACCATATATTTT. Protein: CASSLVSAGDGNTIYF.

The gene calls are TRBV5-4 and TRBJ2-4; 9 nucleotides align to TRBD1. V gave up 5 bases and J gave up 6 bases; unmatched junction bases: 9. The CDR3 consists of 15 residues. The V gene's germline CDR1 is SGHNT and CDR2 YYREEE (reference sequence). The CDR3 spells CASRPQGAMGNIQYF. In DNA, the CDR3 is TGTGCCAGCAGGCCACAGGGGGCGATGGGAAACATTCAGTACTTC.

This chain links TRBV7-9 with TRBJ1-2, with 11 bases fitting TRBD1. The CDR3 is 14 residues long. Germline V gives CDR1 SEHNR, CDR2 FQNEAQ (reference sequence). V was clipped by 5 bases and J by 7 bases; unmatched bases: 6. The CDR3: CASSPRTGGTGYTF. CDR3 nucleotides: TGTGCCAGCAGCCCGCGGACAGGGGGCACTGGCTACACCTTC.

The sample holds one count of this clone. This chain uses TRBV27 with TRBJ2-1; no firm D call. Germline loops: CDR1 MNHEY, CDR2 SMNVEV (reference sequence). Trimming pared 2 bases from V and 4 bases from J, leaving 9 bases between. The CDR3 totals 14 residues. The CDR3 here is CASSLRERYNEQFF. CDR3 coding DNA: TGTGCCAGCAGTTTAAGGGAACGATACAATGAGCAGTTCTTC.

The J gene is TRBJ1-1, the V gene TRBV6-5; D is uncertain. V lost 2 bases and J 4 bases, leaving 14 bases between the germline ends. The CDR3 is made up of 15 amino acids. The germline V gene has CDR1 MNHEY and CDR2 SVGAGI. Written as DNA, the CDR3 is TGTGCCAGCAGTTACGGAATCGGAGGAGGCACTGAAGCTTTCTTT. Translated: CASSYGIGGGTEAFF.